Listed below are T cell receptor beta chains from one sample, sequenced in a study of cytomegalovirus exposure and HLA in healthy donors. Sequencing used immunoSEQ multiplex PCR; TCRdb keeps in-frame clones, though not all of them. In the table there are fewer than 200,000 clones, 68% of which are singletons. Sequencing input: PBMCs. All receptors come from a middle-aged woman in good health and CMV-seropositive. Each CDR3 is given with its conserved first and last residue. Each record gives: V gene, CDR3 protein.

TRBV10-3,CAITDTPSSTDTQYF
TRBV28,CASSVKLAGSSYEQYF
TRBV7-2,CASSSVVSDRGFGNQPQHF
TRBV4-2,CASSQETSSGGGTDTQYF
TRBV2,CASSEGRGAGYGYTF
TRBV19,CASTTGANPYEQYF
TRBV4-2,CASSQTEGIEAFF
TRBV18,CASSPPTGTSSYEQYF
TRBV7-2,CASSVSLLGELFF
TRBV4-1,CASSQTGLGEQYF
TRBV6-6,CASSYSRTGQRYTF
TRBV11-3,CASSSRLAGEGETQYF
TRBV7-8,CASSATGDPYNEQFF
TRBV19,CASSIGLAGGQYNEQFF
TRBV6-5,CASSYGTGGDTEAFF
TRBV19,CASSMARTYEQYF
TRBV7-2,CASSYYRGDQPQHF
TRBV7-2,CASSLRQGVTYNEQFF
TRBV6-1,CASTRQTYEQYF
TRBV5-1,CASSANTGVDIQYF
TRBV15,CATSKSGQYSGNTIYF
TRBV4-1,CASSQEEGGRNTGELFF
TRBV4-2,CASSVGQGARYSNQPQHF
TRBV4-2,CASSQGINRDSYNEQFF
TRBV28,CASSSGGGETQYF
TRBV5-4,CASSLDGSGEYEQYF
TRBV7-2,CASSLGSTGELFF
TRBV4-2,CASSHTGEDQPQHF
TRBV5-1,CASSLGGQASYNEQFF
TRBV6-5,CASSYSRSPYQETQYF
TRBV28,CASSLAGRGSGNTIYF
TRBV7-2,CASSLEFGTSSYEQYF
TRBV5-4,CASSWGTPETEAFF
TRBV2,CASTIEGFSGANVLTF
TRBV9,CASSVVGRESEQYF
TRBV20-1,CSASSSETQYF
TRBV25-1,CASSEGGFTEAFF
TRBV28,CASSKGTGEFF
TRBV14,CASSHWTGRDTGELFF
TRBV7-7,CASSQTGLLTGELFF
TRBV6-6,CASRTGLSNQPQHF
TRBV4-3,CASSQDRRETQYF
TRBV5-1,CASSLIEGRSYEQYF
TRBV29-1,CSVGQGHGYTF